These T cell receptor beta chains were read from a single sample in a study of Graves' ophthalmopathy and Graves' hyperthyroidism. TCRdb fed the multiplex PCR reads into MiXCR, producing one record per CDR3 protein. Of almost 750,000 distinct CDR3 sequences listed, roughly two fifths are singletons. Source material: peripheral blood. All receptors come from an adult man with Graves' ophthalmopathy. Each CDR3 is given with its conserved first and last residue. D genes are given only for firm matches. The size field is filled for only some rows; it gives once, few, many or a size class.

TRBJ1-5 many TRBD1 TRBV10-2 TGCGCCAGCAGCGACTCAGGGGGCCTCCGTCAGCCCCAGCATTTT CASSDSGGLRQPQHF
TRBJ2-6 few - TRBV7-2 TGTGCCAGCAGCTTAGCGGGCAGCTCTGGGGCCAACGTCCTGACTTTC CASSLAGSSGANVLTF
TRBJ2-2 few - TRBV19 TGTGCCAGTAGTCTGACTCACCAGACCACCGGGGAGCTGTTTTTT CASSLTHQTTGELFF
TRBJ1-3 - - TRBV10-3 TGTGCCATCAGTGAGGCCGGGACGAACACTGGAAACACCATATATTTT CAISEAGTNTGNTIYF
TRBJ1-4 once - TRBV2 TGTGCCAGCAGTGACGGACAGCGCAATGAAAAACTGTTTTTT CASSDGQRNEKLFF
TRBJ2-7 - - TRBV7-9 TGTGCCAGCAGCTTGGGGGCCGGGCTTTCCTACGAGCAGTACTTC CASSLGAGLSYEQYF
TRBJ1-1 many - TRBV7-2 TGTGCCAGCAGCTTAGACCCCCTCGGCACTGAAGCTTTCTTT CASSLDPLGTEAFF
TRBJ1-1 - TRBD1 TRBV2 TGTGCCAGCACCCTGGACAGGGCGACTGAAGCTTTCTTT CASTLDRATEAFF
TRBJ2-7 - TRBD2 TRBV2 TGTGCCAGCAGTCACCGAGCGGGGGGCTTATACGAGCAGTACTTC CASSHRAGGLYEQYF
TRBJ1-1 - TRBD1 TRBV7-8 TGTGCCAGCAGCGTGGACAGGATCATGAACACTGAAGCTTTCTTT CASSVDRIMNTEAFF
TRBJ1-2 many - TRBV7-2 TGTGCCAGCAGCTTAGGGATTAACTATGGCTACACCTTC CASSLGINYGYTF
TRBJ2-2 - - TRBV14 TGTGCCAGCAGCCATGTGGGCCGTTCGAACACCGGGGAGCTGTTTTTT CASSHVGRSNTGELFF
TRBJ1-2 few - TRBV10-3 TGTGCCAGCAGCACCGCTGCAGGGGTCGGTGGCTACACCTTC CASSTAAGVGGYTF
TRBJ1-2 once TRBD1 TRBV7-2 TGTGCCAGCAGCCGAGAGGACAGGGATGGTACTGGCTACACCTTC CASSREDRDGTGYTF
TRBJ2-7 many - TRBV27 TGTGCCAGCAGTTTCGGCAGGGGTTTCTACGAGCAGTACTTC CASSFGRGFYEQYF
TRBJ1-2 - - TRBV30 TGTGCCTTCACAGGGTATGGTGGCTACACCTTC CAFTGYGGYTF
TRBJ2-3 - - TRBV29-1 TGCAGCGCCGAAGGTGCAACCCCCACAGATACGCAGTATTTT CSAEGATPTDTQYF
TRBJ1-2 many - TRBV6-5 TGTGCCAGCAGAGCCGTGACCGCATTGTATGGCTACACCTTC CASRAVTALYGYTF
TRBJ1-1 many - TRBV9 TGTGCCAGCAGCGTAAGTCCCGGGAGGGATGCTGAAGCTTTCTTT CASSVSPGRDAEAFF
TRBJ2-3 - - TRBV14 TGTGCCAGCAGCCAAGTTTATGCAGCGGCGATCACAGATACGCAGTATTTT CASSQVYAAAITDTQYF
TRBJ1-5 few - TRBV10-3 TGTGCCAGCAGTCGGGGAGGGGACGCCACGAGGGGCAATCAGCCCCAGCATTTT CASSRGGDATRGNQPQHF
TRBJ1-1 - - TRBV7-2 TGTGCCAGCAGCCCTAGCTGGGTGACGTTTAACACTGAAGCTTTCTTT CASSPSWVTFNTEAFF
TRBJ2-7 many - TRBV29-1 TGCAGCGTCGGGACCTTCTACTACGAGCAGTACTTC CSVGTFYYEQYF
TRBJ1-1 - - TRBV10-3 TGTGCCAGCAGTGAAGCAGCAGGGCCAGCTTTCTTT CASSEAAGPAFF
TRBJ1-2 many - TRBV3-1 TGTGCCAGCAGCCAAACGGCGGGAGCTAACTATGGCTACACCTTC CASSQTAGANYGYTF
TRBJ1-2 many - TRBV4-2 TGTGCCAGCAGCCAATCGGGGCATGGCTATGGCTACACCTTC CASSQSGHGYGYTF
TRBJ2-7 - TRBD2 TRBV10-3 TGTGCCAGCAGTAAAACCTCAGGGACTAGCGGGAATCGCGAGCAGTACTTC CASSKTSGTSGNREQYF
TRBJ2-2 - - TRBV7-3 TGTGCCAGCAGCTCCACCGGGACAAACACCGGGGAGCTGTTTTTT CASSSTGTNTGELFF
TRBJ1-2 - - TRBV2 TGTGCCAGCAGTGGAGGGATAGTAAACTATGGCTACACCTTC CASSGGIVNYGYTF
TRBJ1-2 many - TRBV24-1 TGTGCCACCAGTGATCAGGACAGACACTATGGCTACACCTTC CATSDQDRHYGYTF
TRBJ2-2 - TRBD1 TRBV25-1 TGTGCCAGCAGCCGCCCGGACAGGGGGCGTACCGGGGAGCTGTTTTTT CASSRPDRGRTGELFF
TRBJ1-2 many TRBD1 TRBV6-5 TGTGCCAGCAGTTACTCGGGACAGGGTTATGGCTACACCTTC CASSYSGQGYGYTF
TRBJ1-3 many - TRBV10-2 TGCGCCAGCAGTGAGTCGCTGAACTCTGGAAACACCATATATTTT CASSESLNSGNTIYF
TRBJ2-6 many - TRBV6-6 TGTGCCAGCAGTTACTCGGTTGGTGGGGCCAACGTCCTGACTTTC CASSYSVGGANVLTF
TRBJ1-2 - TRBD1 TRBV30 TGTGCCTGGAGTTCCTTTGGACAGGAGGTGTCGGGCTACACCTTC CAWSSFGQEVSGYTF
TRBJ2-2 - - TRBV7-3 TGTGCCAGCAGCCTTACGGGACACTTCACCGGGGAGCTGTTTTTT CASSLTGHFTGELFF
TRBJ2-7 few - TRBV12-3/TRBV12-4 TGTGCCAGCAGTTTTAGGCAGACCTACGAGCAGTACTTC CASSFRQTYEQYF
TRBJ2-7 - - TRBV6-5 TGTGCCAGCAGTTACGGGTCCCAGACCTACGAGCAGTACTTC CASSYGSQTYEQYF
TRBJ2-7 many TRBD2 TRBV10-3 TGTGCCATCAGCTGGACTAGCGGGAGGGCCGGCTACGAGCAGTACTTC CAISWTSGRAGYEQYF
TRBJ1-1 few TRBD1 TRBV10-3 TGTGCCAGCGGACAGGTCTGGTTTGAAGCTTTCTTT CASGQVWFEAFF
TRBJ1-4 - - TRBV10-3 TGTGCCAGCAGTGAGGCCGAAGGAGGGCGTGAAAAACTGTTTTTT CASSEAEGGREKLFF
TRBJ2-7 many TRBD1 TRBV7-9 TGTGCCAGCAGCTTAGGGACAGGGGGCCCCTACGAGCAGTACTTC CASSLGTGGPYEQYF
TRBJ2-7 - TRBD2 TRBV19 TGTGCCAGTAGTGCCTCAACTAGCGGGAGTTTGAGGGAGCAGTACTTC CASSASTSGSLREQYF
TRBJ2-2 - - TRBV25-1 TGTGCCAGCAGTGCACTAGTGGGGACCGGGGAGCTGTTTTTT CASSALVGTGELFF
TRBJ2-5 - - TRBV7-9 TGTGCCAGCCGCTTCGGGGGCAGGGAGACCCAGTACTTC CASRFGGRETQYF
TRBJ2-5 - TRBD2 TRBV7-9 TGTGCCAGCAGCTACAACCTTACCCCGGGACTAGCGGGTCCGCGGGAGACCCAGTACTTC CASSYNLTPGLAGPRETQYF
TRBJ1-2 - TRBD1 TRBV19 TGTGCCAGTAGTACCCCAGGACAGGCGAACTTCGGCTACACCTTC CASSTPGQANFGYTF
TRBJ1-6 many - TRBV14 TGTGCCAGCAGCCAACGGGTGGGTTCACCCCTCCACTTT CASSQRVGSPLHF
TRBJ1-6 - - TRBV10-3 TGTGCCAGCAGTGGTCTAAATAATTCACCCCTCCACTTT CASSGLNNSPLHF
TRBJ1-1 many - TRBV7-9 TGTGCCAGCAGCCCCGGAGTGAAGGGCACTGAAGCTTTCTTT CASSPGVKGTEAFF
TRBJ1-1 few - TRBV12-3/TRBV12-4 TGTGCCAGCAGTTTAGTCAAGGGATTCGCTGAAGCTTTCTTT CASSLVKGFAEAFF
TRBJ2-7 - - TRBV9 TGTGCCAGCAGTGTAGTGGAGGGTTCCCGCGAGCAGTACTTC CASSVVEGSREQYF
TRBJ2-3 - - TRBV6-2/TRBV6-3 TGTGCCAGCAGGGTGGAGACGGGAGCAGATACGCAGTATTTT CASRVETGADTQYF
TRBJ2-5 few - TRBV6-2/TRBV6-3 TGTGCCAGCAGTTACTCCGGTCCAGAGACCCAGTACTTC CASSYSGPETQYF
TRBJ2-7 few TRBD2 TRBV20-1 TGCAGTGCTAGAGGTCGGGCTAGCGGGAGTACCCCCGAGCAGTACTTC CSARGRASGSTPEQYF
TRBJ1-1 few TRBD1 TRBV11-3 TGTGCCAGCAGCCCAGGCACACAGGGGGTCACTGAAGCTTTCTTT CASSPGTQGVTEAFF
TRBJ2-6 - TRBD1 TRBV29-1 TGCAGCGCGACAGGGGACACCGGGGCCAACGTCCTGACTTTC CSATGDTGANVLTF
TRBJ1-4 many - TRBV20-1 TGCAGTGCTGGGGCCACGGACGGTGATGAAAAACTGTTTTTT CSAGATDGDEKLFF
TRBJ1-1 - TRBD1 TRBV25-1 TGTGCCAGCAGGACCACACAGGGGGCTGAAGCTTTCTTT CASRTTQGAEAFF
TRBJ2-7 many - TRBV29-1 TGCAGCGCCGTAGGCCCCCTTGTAAACGAGCAGTACTTC CSAVGPLVNEQYF